This T cell receptor beta chain was captured in a study of blood T cell repertoires in COVID-19. Turning to the study itself: Samples taken during acute and convalescent COVID-19 were collected in the United States, Italy and Spain. PBMCs, B-cell-depleted T cells, or T cells provided the cDNA or gDNA that made up the material.

The data were produced by immunoSEQ multiplex PCR, yet TCRdb's version contains in-frame clones alone and is incomplete. Of about 230,000 clones in the sample, over 80% were seen once. Enrollment of patients from Seattle took place during active infection, with longitudinal follow-up. V was trimmed by 7 bases and J by 7 bases, leaving 11 bases between them. This CDR3 comprises 11 residues. The germline CDR1 and CDR2 sequences are DFQATT and SNEGSKA (reference sequence). V gene TRBV20-1 combines with J gene TRBJ2-1, with D possibly being TRBD2 (5 bases). Sample: peripheral blood. The source of this sequence is a man aged 25 to 40 with COVID-19, enrolled during active disease. The CDR3 reads CSEVSVNEQFF. CDR3 nucleotides: TGCAGTGAGGTTAGCGTTAATGAGCAGTTCTTC.